The 23 T cell receptor beta chains in this list originate from one sample, sequenced in a study of T-cell reconstitution after alpha-beta-depleted transplantation in children. The antigens these receptors bind are not known. TCRbeta library preparation incorporated unique molecular identifiers. A single record per CDR3 protein comes from TCRdb applying MiXCR to the PCR reads. The sample carries hundreds of thousands of distinct CDR3 sequences, 7.5% to 9% recorded once. Overall study findings and caveats: Fresh T-cell production supplied most of the T-cell counts and diversity seen one year after transplant.

The material sequenced was peripheral blood, taken 360 days after TCRalphabeta/CD19-depleted stem cell transplant. The receptors here all came from a female patient aged 2 to 10 who had a stem cell transplant for Fanconi anemia, so the T cells may come from the graft donor.

As DNA, the CDR3 is TGCAGTGTTAAATACACAGGGGGTAAAGGGTACACTGAAGCTTTCTTT. Encoded protein: CSVKYTGGKGYTEAFF. The chain employs TRBV20-1 and TRBJ1-1, with 8 nucleotides matching TRBD1. Germline-derived CDR1 and CDR2 are DFQATT and SNEGSKA (reference sequence). The V and J ends lost 7 bases and 3 bases, in that order; junction bases with no gene match: 16. The CDR3 has 16 amino acids.

This clonotype was counted ten times or more. The chain recombines TRBV29-1 with TRBJ2-7; TRBD1 might be the D (5 bases). V lost 2 bases to trimming and J lost 2 bases, with 7 bases between them. Germline CDR1 is SQVTM and CDR2 is ANQGSEA. The CDR3 contains 12 residues. The CDR3 DNA reads TGCAGCGTTGAAACAGGTCCCTACGAGCAGTACTTC. Encoded protein: CSVETGPYEQYF.

This clonotype was detected ten times or more. This chain's CDR3 is CASSSGRLNQPQHF. DNA of the CDR3: TGTGCCAGCAGCTCGGGACGGCTCAATCAGCCCCAGCATTTT. This chain uses TRBV7-8 with TRBJ1-5; D perhaps matches TRBD1 (5 bases). Trimming left V 4 bases short and J 3 bases short, with 10 bases between. CDR1 SGHVS and CDR2 FQNEAQ come from the germline V gene. The CDR3 consists of 14 residues.

Of note for this clonotype: A read error may explain this, as a much larger clone is one base away. Lacking the conserved final phenylalanine or tryptophan, this CDR3 likely reflects a read error. The J gene is TRBJ1-2, the V gene TRBV20-1; D is unclear. V lost 2 bases, J lost 8 bases, and 15 bases lay in between. The CDR3 has 13 amino acids. Germline V gene sequence: CDR1 DFQATT, CDR2 SNEGSKA (reference sequence). The CDR3 reads CSARPVGSQGYTY. CDR3 bases: TGCAGTGCTAGACCCGTGGGCAGCCAAGGCTACACCTAC.

This clonotype has just a few counts. The rearrangement joins TRBV28 to TRBJ2-3; 7 bases line up with TRBD2. Germline V gene data show CDR1 as MDHEN and CDR2 as SYDVKM. V was clipped by 6 bases and J by 8 bases; unmatched bases: 14. The CDR3 is made up of 15 amino acids. The CDR3, as DNA: TGTGCCAGCAGCCCCGACTGGGCGGGGGATACTACGCAGTATTTT. Translated, it gives CASSPDWAGDTTQYF.

This clonotype was seen a few times. DNA for the CDR3: TGTGCCAGCAGTTTAGGGGGTTTAAACGGCTACACCTTC. Protein product: CASSLGGLNGYTF. This chain links TRBV27 with TRBJ1-2; tentative D call: TRBD1 (5 bases). CDR1 is MNHEY and CDR2 is SMNVEV in the germline V gene (reference sequence). Trimming stripped 2 bases from V and 8 bases from J, with 12 bases between. This CDR3 contains 13 residues.

This clonotype has just a few counts. The chain joins TRBV5-1 to TRBJ1-6; a weak D match, TRBD1 (6 bases). CDR3 length equals 16 residues. The V end was cut by 0 bases, the J end by 9 bases, with 16 bases between. Germline-derived CDR1 and CDR2 are SGHRS and YFSETQ. The CDR3 spells CASSLEGTNRRSPLHF. As DNA, the CDR3 is TGCGCCAGCAGCTTGGAAGGGACAAACAGGCGTTCACCCCTCCACTTT.

This chain links TRBV11-2 with TRBJ2-7; 8 nucleotides line up with TRBD2. The CDR3 sequence is 15 residues long. Trimming took 5 bases from V and 6 from J; bases not matched to a gene: 12. CDR1 and CDR2 (germline): SGHAT, FQNNGV. CDR3 DNA: TGTGCCAGCAGCAGGAGCGGGAGTTTTTCTTCCGAGCAGTACTTC. Amino acids: CASSRSGSFSSEQYF. The full variable domain, with the rest looked up from reference TRBV11-2 and TRBJ2-7, is EAGVAQSPRYKIIEKRQSVAFWCNPISGHATLYWYQQILGQGPKLLIQFQNNGVVDDSQLPKDRFSAERLKGVDSTLKIQPAKLEDSAVYLCASSRSGSFSSEQYFGPGTRLTVT.

The V gene is TRBV2, the J gene TRBJ1-2; D unclear. The CDR3 is made up of 13 amino acids. The germline V and J ends were trimmed by 1 base and 2 bases, with 5 bases remaining between them. Germline CDR1 reads SNHLY; CDR2 reads FYNNEI. The CDR3, as DNA: TGTGCCAGCAGTGAAGGCCCCAACTATGGCTACACCTTC. It specifies CASSEGPNYGYTF.

This rearrangement joins TRBV20-1 to TRBJ2-7, with D uncertain. This CDR3 region has 11 residues. Germline V CDR1 and CDR2: DFQATT, SNEGSKA (reference sequence). The CDR3 sequence is CRPGRAYEQYF. The CDR3 nucleotides are TGCAGGCCGGGCAGAGCCTACGAGCAGTACTTC.

This clonotype was seen ten or more times. This chain uses TRBV5-1 with TRBJ2-1; 8 nucleotides align to TRBD1. Trimming removed 3 bases from V and 9 bases from J; junction bases left unmatched: 8. Germline values: CDR1 SGHRS, CDR2 YFSETQ. CDR3 length equals 14 residues. As DNA, the CDR3 is TGCGCCAGCAGCTGGACCGGGACAGGATTTGAGCAGTTCTTC. Its protein product is CASSWTGTGFEQFF.

The chain recombines TRBV7-6 with TRBJ2-5, with 8 positions matching TRBD2. CDR1 is SGHVS, CDR2 FNYEAQ, per germline. With V trimmed by 4 bases and J by 2 bases, 6 bases remained unmatched. This CDR3 has 15 residues. The CDR3 coding sequence is TGTGCCAGCAGCTCTTCCGGGACTAGACAAGAGACCCAGTACTTC. Its protein is CASSSSGTRQETQYF.

This clonotype was observed many times. This sequence joins TRBV6-4 and TRBJ2-1; possibly TRBD1 for D (5 bases). Per the germline V gene, CDR1 is MRHNA and CDR2 is SNTAGT. Trimming stripped 0 bases from V and 5 bases from J, with 5 bases between. The CDR3 totals 13 residues. The CDR3 reads CASSDSDNNEQFF. The CDR3 region has the DNA TGTGCCAGCAGTGACTCGGACAACAATGAGCAGTTCTTC.

This clonotype was observed at least ten times. The chain couples TRBV7-2 to TRBJ2-1; TRBD2 agrees at 8 bases. The CDR3 totals 16 residues. V dropped 0 bases and J dropped 2; count of bases not matched to a gene: 3. CDR1 and CDR2 (germline): SGHTA, FQGNSA. In nucleotides, the CDR3 is TGTGCCAGCAGCTTAGCCCCGGGGGGGGCCTACAATGAGCAGTTCTTC. Amino acid sequence: CASSLAPGGAYNEQFF.

This clonotype appeared a few times. The chain is built from TRBV12-3 or TRBV12-4 and TRBJ2-2; perhaps TRBD2 as D (6 bases). Trimming shortened V by 5 bases and J by 6 bases, and 16 bases separated the two germline ends. This CDR3 comprises 15 residues. CDR3 sequence reads: CASSQGLPWAGELFF. Written as DNA, the CDR3 is TGTGCCAGCAGTCAGGGACTCCCCTGGGCCGGGGAGCTGTTTTTT.

This clonotype was recorded many times. V usage is TRBV10-3 and J usage is TRBJ2-1, with TRBD2 matching over 13 bases. CDR1 and CDR2 from the germline V gene are ENHRY and SYGVKD. The V and J ends lost 7 bases and 5 bases, in that order; junction bases with no gene match: 2. The CDR3 covers 14 residues. The CDR3 spells CAITGTSGNNEQFF. The CDR3 DNA is TGTGCCATCACTGGGACTAGCGGGAACAATGAGCAGTTCTTC.

This clonotype showed up many times. The V gene is TRBV20-1, the J gene TRBJ1-2; 7 bases agree with TRBD1. J lost 5 bases, V lost 1 base, and 7 bases had no gene match. There are 14 residues in the CDR3. The V gene's germline CDR1 is DFQATT and CDR2 SNEGSKA (reference sequence). The CDR3 reads CSARVRQGEYGYTF. CDR3 sequence (DNA): TGCAGTGCTAGAGTTCGTCAGGGGGAATATGGCTACACCTTC.

This clonotype was seen ten or more times. The chain recombines TRBV7-9 with TRBJ2-2; D is possibly TRBD2 (6 bases). CDR3 length: 17 residues. V gave up 2 bases and J gave up 2 bases, with 15 bases separating them. Germline V lookup: CDR1 SEHNR, CDR2 FQNEAQ (reference sequence). The CDR3 sequence is CASSLPGTPYNTGELFF. CDR3 in DNA: TGTGCCAGCAGCTTACCGGGGACTCCTTACAACACCGGGGAGCTGTTTTTT.

This clonotype was seen a few times. The genes are TRBV2 and TRBJ2-1; TRBD2 agrees at 10 bases. CDR1 and CDR2 (germline): SNHLY, FYNNEI. The CDR3 sequence is 16 residues long. With V trimmed by 3 bases and J by 6 bases, 8 bases remained unmatched. In DNA form, the CDR3 reads TGTGCCAGCAGTGACGGGGGACTAGCGTACCTCAATGAGCAGTTCTTC. Protein: CASSDGGLAYLNEQFF.

This clonotype has a count of ten or more. The CDR3 protein is CASSLERGGTEAFF. The DNA of the CDR3 is TGCGCCAGCAGCTTGGAACGGGGGGGTACTGAAGCTTTCTTT. This chain connects TRBV5-1 to TRBJ1-1, with D maybe TRBD1 (5 bases). The length of the CDR3 is 14 residues. Trimming removed 0 bases at V and 5 bases at J, with 11 bases between. CDR1 is SGHRS, CDR2 YFSETQ, per germline.

Many counts were recorded for this clonotype. The rearrangement uses TRBV10-2 and TRBJ2-1; D may be TRBD1 (6 bases). With 10 bases removed from V and 8 bases from J, the gap between germline ends came to 21 bases. CDR1 and CDR2 from the germline V gene are WSHSY and SAAADI. This CDR3 contains 14 residues. Here the CDR3 reads CATHTGYLADEQFF. CDR3 nucleotide sequence: TGCGCCACACATACAGGGTACCTCGCGGATGAGCAGTTCTTC.

This clonotype was observed a few times. V and J are TRBV6-5 and TRBJ1-2; 11 bases match TRBD1. CDR3 size: 18 residues. CDR1 is MNHEY and CDR2 is SVGAGI in the germline V gene. After removal of 0 bases from V and 4 bases from J, the junction contained 10 bases not matched to a gene. CDR3 sequence reads: CASSYSTGTGGFSYGYTF. Here the CDR3 DNA reads TGTGCCAGCAGTTACTCGACCGGGACAGGGGGATTTAGCTATGGCTACACCTTC.

This clonotype has only a few counts. V usage is TRBV7-2 and J usage is TRBJ1-3; D unresolved. V shed 5 bases and J shed 2 bases, with 7 bases lying between them. CDR1 and CDR2 from the germline V gene are SGHTA and FQGNSA. This CDR3 contains 13 residues. For the CDR3, the DNA is TGTGCCAGCAGCCCGACTACTGGAAACACCATATATTTT. It specifies CASSPTTGNTIYF. Supplemented by reference TRBV7-2 and TRBJ1-3, the full variable domain reads GAGVSQSPSNKVTEKGKDVELRCDPISGHTALYWYRQSLGQGLEFLIYFQGNSAPDKSGLPSDRFSAERTGGSVSTLTIQRTQQEDSAVYLCASSPTTGNTIYFGEGSWLTVV.